This TCR beta chain came from a study of T cell repertoires in cytomegalovirus infection (dated by TCRdb to 2018 to 2020). For the study in its entirety: Peptide stimulations targeted recently identified HLA-C-restricted CMV epitopes, whose presentation resists viral immunomodulation, together with well-studied HLA-B-restricted epitopes. Because public TCR beta signatures pointed to carriage of CMV infection together with the matching HLA type, the HLA type of each donor mattered for the analysis. Study-wide conclusions, independent of this receptor: In both this cohort and an independent cohort of some 350 donors, the cumulative frequency of public TCR beta family members distinguished carriers of CMV infection plus the relevant HLA type. In the ex vivo response, HLA-C-restricted CMV-specific TCR beta clonotypes were dominant, and in two of eight donors the single most frequent clonotype came from this HLA-C-restricted group.

On this clonotype: The antigen it recognizes is unknown. No much larger clone is present one base from it, and per-base qualities are unavailable.

From cysteine to phenylalanine, the CDR3 is 12 amino acids long. Kept here is only the CDR3 DNA, which spans 36 bases and is read in frame from base 1. The germline V gene specifies ENHRY as CDR1 and SYGVKD as CDR2. This sample's treatment or condition label indicates: in vitro stimulation with specific CMV peptide epitopes to enrich CMV-specific T cells. The sequencer was an Illumina HiSeq 1500. The public reads were reanalyzed by TCRdb: fastp trimming at Q25, MiXCR alignment, in-frame beta chains only. Each record represents a unique CDR3 protein, reported with the most common genes and DNA among its rows. The sample table holds hundreds of thousands of distinct CDR3 sequences, of which roughly 31% were seen once. The ten most abundant clones make up roughly 12% of the sample.

This sequence was found in a human donor in good health (CMV status not recorded). Some clones in this sample may be carry-over from other donors' samples. The sequencing here drew on cultured CD8+ T cells from PBMCs, taken from culture after CMV antigen stimulation. The chain is encoded by TRBV10-3 joined to TRBJ2-1, and TRBD2 matches 10 of the central bases. The encoded CDR3 is CAAGGPGNEQFF. The bases are TGTGCAGCGGGGGGGCCTGGAAATGAGCAGTTCTTC.